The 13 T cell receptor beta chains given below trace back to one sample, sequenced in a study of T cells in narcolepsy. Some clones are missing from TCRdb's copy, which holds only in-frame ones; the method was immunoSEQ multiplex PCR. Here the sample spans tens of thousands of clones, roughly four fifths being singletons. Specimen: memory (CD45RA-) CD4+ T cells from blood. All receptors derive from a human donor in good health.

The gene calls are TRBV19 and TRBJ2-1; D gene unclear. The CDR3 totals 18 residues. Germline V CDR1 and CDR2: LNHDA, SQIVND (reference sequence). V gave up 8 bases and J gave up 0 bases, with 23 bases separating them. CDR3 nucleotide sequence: TGTGCCAGTCAGGTCCGATCAAGCAGAAAGCTCTCCTACAATGAGCAGTTCTTC. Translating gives CASQVRSSRKLSYNEQFF.

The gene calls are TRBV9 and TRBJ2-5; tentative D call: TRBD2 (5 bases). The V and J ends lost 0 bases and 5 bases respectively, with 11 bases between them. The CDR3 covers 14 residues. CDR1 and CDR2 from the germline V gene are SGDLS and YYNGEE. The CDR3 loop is CASSVGSARETQYF. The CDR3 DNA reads TGTGCCAGCAGCGTAGGTAGCGCGAGGGAGACCCAGTACTTC.

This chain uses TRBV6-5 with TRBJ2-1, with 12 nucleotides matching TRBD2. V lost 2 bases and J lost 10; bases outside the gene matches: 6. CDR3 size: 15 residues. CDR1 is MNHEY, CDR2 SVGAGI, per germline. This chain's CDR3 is CASSYDTGLAGEQFF. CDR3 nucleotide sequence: TGTGCCAGCAGTTACGATACCGGACTAGCGGGGGAGCAGTTCTTC.

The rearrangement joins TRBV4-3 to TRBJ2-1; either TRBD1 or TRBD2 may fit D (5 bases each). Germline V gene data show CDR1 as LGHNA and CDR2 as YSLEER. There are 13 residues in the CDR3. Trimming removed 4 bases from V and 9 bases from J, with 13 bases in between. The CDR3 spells CASSLPPGTEQFF. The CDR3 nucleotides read TGCGCCAGCAGCCTTCCACCAGGGACTGAGCAGTTCTTC.

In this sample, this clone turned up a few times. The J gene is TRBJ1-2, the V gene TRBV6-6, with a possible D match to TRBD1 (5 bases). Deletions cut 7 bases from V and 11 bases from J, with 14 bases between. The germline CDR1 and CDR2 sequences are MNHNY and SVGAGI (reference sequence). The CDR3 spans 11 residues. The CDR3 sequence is CASTLGGVYTF. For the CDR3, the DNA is TGTGCCAGCACCCTGGGGGGGGTTTACACCTTC.

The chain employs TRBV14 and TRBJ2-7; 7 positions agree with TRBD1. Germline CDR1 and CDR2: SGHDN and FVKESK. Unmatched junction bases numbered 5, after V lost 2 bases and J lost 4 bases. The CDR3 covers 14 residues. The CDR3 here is CASSQTTGVYEQYF. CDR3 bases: TGTGCCAGCAGCCAAACAACAGGGGTGTACGAGCAGTACTTC.

CDR3 in amino acids: CASSLYGNSNQPQHF. The CDR3 nucleotides are TGTGCCAGCAGCTTGTACGGGAATAGCAATCAGCCCCAGCATTTT. V usage is TRBV5-6 and J usage is TRBJ1-5; D not certain. The CDR3 contains 15 residues. CDR1 and CDR2 (germline): SGHDT, YYEEEE. The V end lost 1 base, the J end lost 0 bases, and 8 bases lay between the germline ends. Variable domain in full (rest from reference TRBV5-6 and TRBJ1-5): DAGVTQSPTHLIKTRGQQVTLRCSPKSGHDTVSWYQQALGQGPQFIFQYYEEEERQRGNFPDRFSGHQFPNYSSELNVNALLLGDSALYLCASSLYGNSNQPQHFGDGTRLSIL.

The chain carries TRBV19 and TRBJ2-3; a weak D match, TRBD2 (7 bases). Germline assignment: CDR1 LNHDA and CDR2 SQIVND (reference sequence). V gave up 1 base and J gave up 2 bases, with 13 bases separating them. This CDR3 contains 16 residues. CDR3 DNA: TGTGCCAGTAGTATAGGTCGGGGGGCCTACACAGATACGCAGTATTTT. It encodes CASSIGRGAYTDTQYF.

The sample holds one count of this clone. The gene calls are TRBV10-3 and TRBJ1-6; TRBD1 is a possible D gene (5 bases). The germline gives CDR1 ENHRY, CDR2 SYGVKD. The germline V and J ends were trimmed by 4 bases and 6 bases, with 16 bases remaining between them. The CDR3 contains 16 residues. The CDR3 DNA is TGTGCCATCAGTGTCGGGCAGGGACGGGGTAATTCACCCCTCCACTTT. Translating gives CAISVGQGRGNSPLHF.

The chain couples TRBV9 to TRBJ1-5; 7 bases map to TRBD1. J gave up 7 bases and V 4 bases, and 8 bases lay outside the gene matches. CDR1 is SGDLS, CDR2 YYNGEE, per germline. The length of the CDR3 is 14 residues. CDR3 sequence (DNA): TGTGCCAGCAGCCGACGGGCAGGGGGACAGCCCCAGCATTTT. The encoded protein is CASSRRAGGQPQHF.

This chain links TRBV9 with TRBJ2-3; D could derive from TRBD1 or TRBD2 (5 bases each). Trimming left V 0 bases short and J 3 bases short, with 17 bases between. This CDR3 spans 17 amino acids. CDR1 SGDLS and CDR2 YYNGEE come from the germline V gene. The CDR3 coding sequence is TGTGCCAGCAGCGTAGGACCGGGACGGTGGGGGACAGATACGCAGTATTTT. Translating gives CASSVGPGRWGTDTQYF. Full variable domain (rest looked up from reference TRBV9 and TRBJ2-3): DSGVTQTPKHLITATGQRVTLRCSPRSGDLSVYWYQQSLDQGLQFLIQYYNGEERAKGNILERFSAQQFPDLHSELNLSSLELGDSALYFCASSVGPGRWGTDTQYFGPGTRLTVL.

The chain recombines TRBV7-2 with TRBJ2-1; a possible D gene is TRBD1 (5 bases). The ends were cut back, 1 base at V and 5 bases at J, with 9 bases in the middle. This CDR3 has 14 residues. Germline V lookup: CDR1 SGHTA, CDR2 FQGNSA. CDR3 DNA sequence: TGTGCCAGCAGCTTAGACAGGCCGAACAATGAGCAGTTCTTC. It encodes CASSLDRPNNEQFF.

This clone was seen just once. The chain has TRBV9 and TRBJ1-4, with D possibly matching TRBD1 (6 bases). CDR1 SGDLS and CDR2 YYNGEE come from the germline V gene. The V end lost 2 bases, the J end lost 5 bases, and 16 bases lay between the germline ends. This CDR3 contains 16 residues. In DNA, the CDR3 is TGTGCCAGCAGCGTCAGGGGAAGCCAGGTGAATGAAAAACTGTTTTTT. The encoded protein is CASSVRGSQVNEKLFF.